A selection of T cell receptor beta chains follows, all from one sample in a study of shared clonotypes between healthy human individuals. Here immunoSEQ multiplex PCR was the method, and the copy in TCRdb shows in-frame clones only, minus some. The data contain under 2.5 million clones, around 90% of them singletons. Sample: naive CD4+ T cells from PBMCs. All receptors derive from a man between 18 and 35 years old in good health. Some clones in this sample may be carry-over from other donors' samples. CDR3s include the opening cysteine and the closing phenylalanine or tryptophan. D genes are given only for firm matches. The size field is filled for only some rows; it gives once, few, many or a size class.

TRBJ1-3	TRBV30	-	-	TGTGCCTGGTCGACGACAGTATCTACTGGAAACACCATATATTTT	CAWSTTVSTGNTIYF
TRBJ2-5	TRBV9	TRBD2	-	TGTGCCAGCAGCCCCCAGAGACTAGCGATCGGAGAGACCCAGTACTTC	CASSPQRLAIGETQYF
TRBJ1-3	TRBV30	-	-	TGTGCCGTGAGTTGGGGAACTGGAAACACCATATATTTT	CAVSWGTGNTIYF
TRBJ1-3	TRBV9	TRBD1	-	TGTGCCAGCAGCGTAGACCCCAGGGGGGCTGCAGGAAACACCATATATTTT	CASSVDPRGAAGNTIYF
TRBJ2-3	TRBV10-1	-	-	TGCGCCAGCACTCCGACACTCTGCACAGATACGCAGTATTTT	CASTPTLCTDTQYF
TRBJ2-3	TRBV5-6	-	-	TGTGCCAGCAGCTCCCGGTGGATTGGCACAGATACGCAGTATTTT	CASSSRWIGTDTQYF
TRBJ2-1	TRBV5-1	-	-	TGCGCCAGCAGCTTGGAGCCTCCGAACAATGAGCAGTTCTTC	CASSLEPPNNEQFF
TRBJ1-1	TRBV11-2	-	-	TGTGCCAGCAGCTGGGGTCCCACTGAAGCTTTCTTT	CASSWGPTEAFF
TRBJ2-7	TRBV11-2	TRBD2	-	TGTGCCAGCAGCTTTGGGGGGGTAGTTAGCTCCTACGAGCAGTACTTC	CASSFGGVVSSYEQYF
TRBJ2-5	TRBV5-1	-	-	TGCGCCAGCAGCTTACAGGAACGAGGGAAGGAGCAGTACTTC	CASSLQERGKEQYF
TRBJ2-6	TRBV5-1	-	-	TGCGCCAGCAGCTCAGGGACATCAAGCTCTGGGGCCAACGTCCTGACTTTC	CASSSGTSSSGANVLTF
TRBJ2-1	TRBV10-3	-	few	TGTGCCATCAGTGAGGACAGATACAATGAGCAGTTCTTC	CAISEDRYNEQFF
TRBJ1-4	TRBV28	TRBD1	-	TGTGCCAGCAGTGCTCGACAGGGTATTAATGAAAAACTGTTTTTT	CASSARQGINEKLFF
TRBJ2-1	TRBV30	-	once	TGTGCCTGGAGTGTAGAAGGGATCCTATTCTTC	CAWSVEGILFF
TRBJ2-7	TRBV4-2	-	-	TGTGCCAGCAGCCAAGACCGGGACGGTCCCTACGAGCAGTACTTC	CASSQDRDGPYEQYF
TRBJ2-7	TRBV4-1	TRBD2	-	TGCGCCAGCAGCGGGCTTGGGACTAGGAACTACGAGCAGTACTTC	CASSGLGTRNYEQYF